This T cell receptor beta chain was captured by sequencing in a study of blood T cell repertoires in COVID-19. Background on the study: PBMCs, B-cell-depleted T cells, or T cells provided the cDNA or gDNA that made up the material.

Trimming left V 7 bases short and J 7 bases short, with 14 bases between. The CDR3 covers 13 residues. Germline CDR1 MNHEY, CDR2 SVGAGI. In the source study's methods: Nucleated cell counts were estimated from reference gene primer amplification. The table came from immunoSEQ multiplex PCR; TCRdb's copy has only in-frame clones and leaves some out. V and J calls and clone size are as listed in that table; D and trimming were resolved from the DNA. Of more than 110,000 clones listed, approximately 84% were seen once; the top ten hold around 8%. The TCR was taken from a human donor in a cohort sampled during active COVID-19. The chain couples TRBV6-5 to TRBJ1-5; D might be TRBD1 (5 bases). The sequenced material came from peripheral blood. CDR3 sequence (DNA): TGTGCCAGCACCCTGACGGGGGAACAGCCCCAGCATTTT. Translating gives CASTLTGEQPQHF.